Listed below are T cell receptor beta chains from one sample, sequenced in a study of cytomegalovirus exposure and HLA in healthy donors. TCRdb's copy holds only in-frame clones and misses some; the assay was immunoSEQ multiplex PCR. The sample has 150,000 to 200,000 clones; around 74% are singletons. Sequences were obtained from PBMCs. These receptors were collected from a female donor in good health and CMV-seronegative. CDR3s include the opening cysteine and the closing phenylalanine or tryptophan. A D gene is named only where the DNA matches it firmly. Size values are once, few and many counts, or a class for expanded clones, and some rows have none.

D gene: TRBD1; CDR3 length: 14; clone size: -; V gene: TRBV5-4; J gene: TRBJ2-2; CDR3 DNA: TGTGCCAGCAGCTTGGGAGGGGGCGGCGGGGAGCTGTTTTTT; CDR3 protein: CASSLGGGGGELFF
D gene: -; CDR3 length: 10; clone size: -; V gene: TRBV20-1; J gene: TRBJ1-1; CDR3 DNA: TGCAGTGCCCGCGACCCGGGGGCTTTCTTT; CDR3 protein: CSARDPGAFF
D gene: -; CDR3 length: 13; clone size: -; V gene: TRBV30; J gene: TRBJ1-2; CDR3 DNA: TGTGCCTGGAGTACCGGGACACACTATGGCTACACCTTC; CDR3 protein: CAWSTGTHYGYTF
D gene: TRBD1; CDR3 length: 13; clone size: -; V gene: TRBV5-1; J gene: TRBJ1-1; CDR3 DNA: TGCGCCAGCAGCGAACAGGGGGGGACTGAAGCTTTCTTT; CDR3 protein: CASSEQGGTEAFF
D gene: -; CDR3 length: 18; clone size: -; V gene: TRBV21-1; J gene: TRBJ1-2; CDR3 DNA: TGTGCCAGCAGCAAAGTGTGGACTGAATCGGGATATAGGTATGGCTACACCTTC; CDR3 protein: CASSKVWTESGYRYGYTF
D gene: TRBD1; CDR3 length: 15; clone size: -; V gene: TRBV9; J gene: TRBJ2-7; CDR3 DNA: TGTGCCAGCAGCGTAGGGGGGAGACAGGGGCACGAGCAGTACTTC; CDR3 protein: CASSVGGRQGHEQYF
D gene: TRBD1; CDR3 length: 15; clone size: once; V gene: TRBV11-2; J gene: TRBJ2-2; CDR3 DNA: TGTGCCAGCAGCCCGTGGACAGGAGACACCGGGGAGCTGTTTTTT; CDR3 protein: CASSPWTGDTGELFF
D gene: TRBD2; CDR3 length: 16; clone size: -; V gene: TRBV5-1; J gene: TRBJ2-3; CDR3 DNA: TGCGCCAGCAGTCGTCGGACTAGCGGGGGGTCAGATACGCAGTATTTT; CDR3 protein: CASSRRTSGGSDTQYF
D gene: -; CDR3 length: 15; clone size: -; V gene: TRBV9; J gene: TRBJ1-5; CDR3 DNA: TGTGCCAGCAGCGTAGGGGCTTATAGCAATCAGCCCCAGCATTTT; CDR3 protein: CASSVGAYSNQPQHF
D gene: -; CDR3 length: 16; clone size: -; V gene: TRBV18; J gene: TRBJ2-5; CDR3 DNA: TGTGCCAGCTCACCACCAAGTGGGGGGATCTGGGAGACCCAGTACTTC; CDR3 protein: CASSPPSGGIWETQYF
D gene: TRBD2; CDR3 length: 16; clone size: -; V gene: TRBV11-2; J gene: TRBJ2-3; CDR3 DNA: TGTGCCAGCAGCCCTCTAGCGGGGGGCAGCACAGATACGCAGTATTTT; CDR3 protein: CASSPLAGGSTDTQYF
D gene: TRBD2; CDR3 length: 15; clone size: -; V gene: TRBV7-2; J gene: TRBJ2-7; CDR3 DNA: TGTGCCAGCAGCTTCGATACCGGGACTAAGTACGAGCAGTACTTC; CDR3 protein: CASSFDTGTKYEQYF
D gene: -; CDR3 length: 15; clone size: -; V gene: TRBV13; J gene: TRBJ2-7; CDR3 DNA: TGTGCCAGCAGCTTGAGGAAAAACGGCTCCTACGAGCAGTACTTC; CDR3 protein: CASSLRKNGSYEQYF
D gene: TRBD1; CDR3 length: 15; clone size: once; V gene: TRBV28; J gene: TRBJ1-4; CDR3 DNA: TGTGCCAGCAGTGAAGTTGGACAGGGGGGTGAAAAACTGTTTTTT; CDR3 protein: CASSEVGQGGEKLFF
D gene: TRBD1; CDR3 length: 15; clone size: once; V gene: TRBV27; J gene: TRBJ2-7; CDR3 DNA: TGTGCCAGCAGTTTCCTCGGGACAGGGGGGAGGGAGCAGTACTTC; CDR3 protein: CASSFLGTGGREQYF
D gene: -; CDR3 length: 14; clone size: -; V gene: TRBV4-3; J gene: TRBJ1-2; CDR3 DNA: TGCGCCAGCAGCCAGTCTAGTGCTAACTATGGCTACACCTTC; CDR3 protein: CASSQSSANYGYTF
D gene: -; CDR3 length: 14; clone size: -; V gene: TRBV5-1; J gene: TRBJ1-1; CDR3 DNA: TGCGCCAGCAGCTTGACAGGGAGGAACACTGAAGCTTTCTTT; CDR3 protein: CASSLTGRNTEAFF
D gene: -; CDR3 length: 13; clone size: few; V gene: TRBV7-9; J gene: TRBJ1-1; CDR3 DNA: TGTGCCAGCAGCTTAATCGGGAACACTGAAGCTTTCTTT; CDR3 protein: CASSLIGNTEAFF
D gene: TRBD1; CDR3 length: 12; clone size: -; V gene: TRBV5-1; J gene: TRBJ1-2; CDR3 DNA: TGCGCCAGCAGCGGGGACAGGGGAGGCTACACCTTC; CDR3 protein: CASSGDRGGYTF
D gene: -; CDR3 length: 15; clone size: -; V gene: TRBV5-4; J gene: TRBJ2-7; CDR3 DNA: TGTGCCAGCAGCTTTGGAGAGAACAATCGATACGAGCAGTACTTC; CDR3 protein: CASSFGENNRYEQYF
D gene: TRBD2; CDR3 length: 16; clone size: once; V gene: TRBV11-3; J gene: TRBJ2-3; CDR3 DNA: TGTGCCAGCAGCTTAGAATATGTTCTAGCGGGGGTTACGCAGTATTTT; CDR3 protein: CASSLEYVLAGVTQYF
D gene: TRBD2; CDR3 length: 14; clone size: few; V gene: TRBV10-2; J gene: TRBJ2-1; CDR3 DNA: TGCGCCAGCAGGTTAGAGCGGGAGTCCAATGAGCAGTTCTTC; CDR3 protein: CASRLERESNEQFF
D gene: TRBD1; CDR3 length: 17; clone size: -; V gene: TRBV7-2; J gene: TRBJ1-2; CDR3 DNA: TGTGCCAGCAGCTTAGGACCACCGGGACAGGGTGACTATGGCTACACCTTC; CDR3 protein: CASSLGPPGQGDYGYTF
D gene: -; CDR3 length: 19; clone size: few; V gene: TRBV11-2; J gene: TRBJ2-6; CDR3 DNA: TGTGCCAGCAGCCTTGGGGCGAACCTATGGGGATCTGGGGCCAACGTCCTGACTTTC; CDR3 protein: CASSLGANLWGSGANVLTF
D gene: -; CDR3 length: 15; clone size: -; V gene: TRBV18; J gene: TRBJ2-1; CDR3 DNA: TGTGCCAGCTCACCCCTGGAGGGTGGGCCAAATGAGCAGTTCTTC; CDR3 protein: CASSPLEGGPNEQFF
D gene: TRBD1; CDR3 length: 13; clone size: -; V gene: TRBV30; J gene: TRBJ1-4; CDR3 DNA: TGTGCCACAAGACAGGGCGGCAATGAAAAACTGTTTTTT; CDR3 protein: CATRQGGNEKLFF
D gene: TRBD2; CDR3 length: 18; clone size: -; V gene: TRBV7-8; J gene: TRBJ2-5; CDR3 DNA: TGTGCCAGCAGCCGAGGGTGGCTAGCGGGGGTTCGCAGAGAGACCCAGTACTTC; CDR3 protein: CASSRGWLAGVRRETQYF
D gene: -; CDR3 length: 14; clone size: -; V gene: TRBV5-1; J gene: TRBJ1-5; CDR3 DNA: TGCGCCAGCAGCTTGGGGGGGGATGGTCAGCCCCAGCATTTT; CDR3 protein: CASSLGGDGQPQHF
D gene: -; CDR3 length: 13; clone size: -; V gene: TRBV19; J gene: TRBJ2-7; CDR3 DNA: TGTGCCAGTAGTTTAGCGGTTGCCTACGAGCAGTACTTC; CDR3 protein: CASSLAVAYEQYF
D gene: TRBD2; CDR3 length: 17; clone size: -; V gene: TRBV7-9; J gene: TRBJ2-2; CDR3 DNA: TGTGCCAGCAGCCAGACTAGCGGGGGCCTTCACACCGGGGAGCTGTTTTTT; CDR3 protein: CASSQTSGGLHTGELFF
D gene: -; CDR3 length: 12; clone size: -; V gene: TRBV19; J gene: TRBJ1-4; CDR3 DNA: TGTGCCAGTATCGGGAACTTGGGAAAACTGTTTTTT; CDR3 protein: CASIGNLGKLFF
D gene: TRBD1; CDR3 length: 16; clone size: -; V gene: TRBV5-1; J gene: TRBJ2-7; CDR3 DNA: TGCGCCAGCAGCTTGGCCGGCGGGACAGGGGGCTACGAGCAGTACTTC; CDR3 protein: CASSLAGGTGGYEQYF
D gene: -; CDR3 length: 12; clone size: few; V gene: TRBV7-9; J gene: TRBJ1-2; CDR3 DNA: TGTTCCAGCAGCTTAGAAAGGGGGGGCTACACCTTC; CDR3 protein: CSSSLERGGYTF
D gene: -; CDR3 length: 15; clone size: -; V gene: TRBV27; J gene: TRBJ1-1; CDR3 DNA: TGTGCCAGCAGTCTAACAGGGATACTGAACACTGAAGCTTTCTTT; CDR3 protein: CASSLTGILNTEAFF
D gene: -; CDR3 length: 14; clone size: -; V gene: TRBV28; J gene: TRBJ2-7; CDR3 DNA: TGTGCCAGCAGTCCGACAGGACGCGGCTACGAGCAGTACTTC; CDR3 protein: CASSPTGRGYEQYF
D gene: TRBD1; CDR3 length: 15; clone size: -; V gene: TRBV7-9; J gene: TRBJ2-7; CDR3 DNA: TGTGCCAGCAGCCGAGTGGGACAGGAGGTAGGCGAGCAGTACTTC; CDR3 protein: CASSRVGQEVGEQYF
D gene: -; CDR3 length: 12; clone size: once; V gene: TRBV6-5; J gene: TRBJ2-7; CDR3 DNA: TGTGCCAGCAGTTACGGGCCATACGAGCAGTACTTC; CDR3 protein: CASSYGPYEQYF
D gene: TRBD1; CDR3 length: 13; clone size: few; V gene: TRBV19; J gene: TRBJ1-1; CDR3 DNA: TGTGCCAGTAGCAAGGGACAGCACACTGAAGCTTTCTTT; CDR3 protein: CASSKGQHTEAFF